These 11 T cell receptor beta chains were sequenced from one sample in a study of shared clonotypes between healthy human individuals. Repertoires were generated with immunoSEQ multiplex PCR, while TCRdb's copy carries only in-frame clones and drops some. This table holds around 600,000 clones, 97% found once. What was sequenced was naive CD4+ T cells sorted from blood. Noted subset: CD45RA+ positively selected. These receptors all stem from a woman aged 30 to 39 in good health.

This clone was observed a single time. The CDR3: CASKGPGGREQYF. In nucleotides, the CDR3 is TGTGCCAGTAAGGGGCCAGGGGGCCGGGAGCAGTACTTC. The rearrangement links TRBV19 to TRBJ2-7; TRBD1 matches 8 bases. Germline CDR1 reads LNHDA; CDR2 reads SQIVND (reference sequence). Germline trimming cut 7 bases from V and 7 bases from J; bases unmatched to any gene: 9. The length of the CDR3 is 13 residues.

The rearrangement joins TRBV5-1 to TRBJ1-1, with D maybe TRBD1 (5 bases). Looked up from germline, CDR1 is SGHRS and CDR2 is YFSETQ. V lost 4 bases and J 4 bases, leaving 11 bases between the germline ends. This CDR3 is built from 13 residues. The CDR3 sequence: CASSVSGGTEAFF. The CDR3, as DNA: TGCGCCAGCAGCGTATCGGGGGGCACTGAAGCTTTCTTT.

The chain recombines TRBV7-2 with TRBJ2-6; the D is unclear. V lost 5 bases and J 4 bases, leaving 6 bases between the germline ends. The germline V gene encodes CDR1 SGHTA and CDR2 FQGNSA. The CDR3 is 13 residues long. The CDR3, as DNA: TGTGCCAGCAGCGCCCGGGGGGCCAACGTCCTGACTTTC. Its translation: CASSARGANVLTF.

J is TRBJ2-3 and V is TRBV5-1; 7 bases match TRBD2. CDR1 is SGHRS and CDR2 is YFSETQ in the germline V gene. Trimming took 4 bases from V and 11 from J; bases not matched to a gene: 22. CDR3 length: 17 residues. The CDR3 nucleotides are TGCGCCAGCAGCGCGGGGGATGCTAGCGGCCGTATGAAGAGGCAGTATTTT. It yields the protein CASSAGDASGRMKRQYF.

This clone was seen just once. The rearrangement uses TRBV28 and TRBJ2-5; D not resolved. Germline loops: CDR1 MDHEN, CDR2 SYDVKM. This CDR3 spans 14 amino acids. Trimming removed 4 bases from V and 6 bases from J, with 15 bases in between. In DNA, the CDR3 is TGTGCCAGCAGTTCAGGCTCCGGTGTCAAGACCCAGTACTTC. It is translated as CASSSGSGVKTQYF.

The V call is TRBV5-5, the J call TRBJ1-1; possibly TRBD1 for D (6 bases). Trimming shortened V by 4 bases and J by 0 bases, and 10 bases separated the two germline ends. The germline V gene has CDR1 SGHKS and CDR2 YYEKEE (reference sequence). This CDR3 has 14 residues. The CDR3 DNA is TGTGCCAGCAGCGGAGGGACACTGAACACTGAAGCTTTCTTT. Its translation is CASSGGTLNTEAFF.

The chain has TRBV7-4 and TRBJ2-5; D unresolved. TRBJ2-7 explains the end of the DNA better; the J call may be wrong. CDR3 length: 15 residues. Per the germline V gene, CDR1 is SGHVT and CDR2 is SQSDAQ. DNA for the CDR3: TGTGCCAGCAGCTTAGTCCGACCAGCCAGCTACGAGCAGTACTTC. It yields the protein CASSLVRPASYEQYF.

This clone occurred once. The genes are TRBV6-5 and TRBJ1-5; maybe TRBD1 (6 bases). V lost 0 bases and J lost 6, with 15 bases in between. CDR1 is MNHEY and CDR2 is SVGAGI in the germline V gene. This CDR3 is built from 16 residues. The chain's CDR3 is CASSYSPLDSGQPQHF. The CDR3 coding sequence is TGTGCCAGCAGTTACTCTCCTTTGGACAGCGGTCAGCCCCAGCATTTT.

Written as DNA, the CDR3 is TGTGCCAGTAGTATACTAGTTTCGGTCTCCGTCCTAAGGGGGACCGGGGAGCTGTTTTTT. Protein product: CASSILVSVSVLRGTGELFF. The chain is built from TRBV19 and TRBJ2-2; maybe TRBD1 (6 bases). CDR1 and CDR2 (germline): LNHDA, SQIVND (reference sequence). The length of the CDR3 is 20 residues. V was shortened by 2 bases and J by 5 bases, with 27 bases between the two germline ends. The whole variable domain, remainder taken from reference TRBV19 and TRBJ2-2, is DGGITQSPKYLFRKEGQNVTLSCEQNLNHDAMYWYRQDPGQGLRLIYYSQIVNDFQKGDIAEGYSVSREKKESFPLTVTSAQKNPTAFYLCASSILVSVSVLRGTGELFFGEGSRLTVL.

This rearrangement joins TRBV29-1 to TRBJ2-2, with TRBD1 as a possible D gene (5 bases). CDR1 SQVTM and CDR2 ANQGSEA come from the germline V gene. This CDR3 contains 12 residues. Trimming shortened V by 2 bases and J by 7 bases, and 8 bases separated the two germline ends. This chain's CDR3 is CSVEQGGGELFF. In nucleotides, the CDR3 is TGCAGCGTTGAACAGGGTGGCGGGGAGCTGTTTTTT.

The V call is TRBV18, the J call TRBJ2-3, with 11 positions matching TRBD2. Per germline, CDR1 KGHSH and CDR2 LQKENI. This CDR3 comprises 16 residues. Trimming at V came to 4 bases and at J to 3 bases, leaving 6 bases not matched to a gene. As DNA, the CDR3 is TGTGCCAGCTCACTCCTTGGGACTAGCGGTACAGATACGCAGTATTTT. It yields the protein CASSLLGTSGTDTQYF.